The 10 T cell receptor beta chains below come from one sample, sequenced in a study of blood T cell repertoires in COVID-19 (dated by TCRdb to about 2020). Libraries were built with the immunoSEQ multiplex PCR assay. TCRdb retrieved this table from immuneACCESS and kept in-frame rearrangements only. Not all clones are present; in checked studies, unresolved V genes account for under half, and no reason is known for the remainder. Here the sample has some 130,000 clones; about 87% occur a single time. The ten largest clones take up 10% of the sample. Sequenced material: peripheral blood. The receptors derive from a man aged 50-60 years with acute or convalescent COVID-19.

The chain combines TRBV4-1 with TRBJ2-1; no clear D gene. The germline CDR1 and CDR2 sequences are MGHRA and YSYEKL. Trimming left V 4 bases short and J 3 bases short, with 10 bases between. The CDR3 loop spans 14 amino acids. CDR3 region: CASSRASYYNEQFF. Here the CDR3 DNA reads TGCGCCAGCAGCCGAGCCTCTTACTACAATGAGCAGTTCTTC.

This chain joins TRBV20-1 and TRBJ2-7; D remains unclear. CDR1 and CDR2 (germline): DFQATT, SNEGSKA (reference sequence). V was trimmed by 3 bases and J by 1 base, leaving 10 bases between them. The CDR3 runs 13 residues. DNA of the CDR3: TGCAGTGCTAGTATCAGAAATTCCTACGAGCAGTACTTC. As protein: CSASIRNSYEQYF.

The CDR3 region is CASSVWTGVHEKLFF. The CDR3 DNA reads as TGTGCCAGTAGTGTTTGGACAGGGGTGCATGAAAAACTGTTTTTT. The gene calls are TRBV19 and TRBJ1-4; TRBD1 matches at 9 bases. Germline V gene lookup returns CDR1 LNHDA and CDR2 SQIVND (reference sequence). Trimming took 5 bases from V and 6 from J; bases not matched to a gene: 7. The CDR3 spans 15 residues.

Here the CDR3 reads CASSPTGANYGYTF. The DNA of the CDR3 is TGCGCCAGCAGCCCGACAGGTGCTAACTATGGCTACACCTTC. This sequence joins TRBV5-1 and TRBJ1-2, with D possibly matching TRBD1 (6 bases). This CDR3 region has 14 residues. CDR1 SGHRS and CDR2 YFSETQ come from the germline V gene. Trimming pared 4 bases from V and 0 bases from J, leaving 10 bases between.

The V gene is TRBV10-3, the J gene TRBJ1-5; 11 bases align to TRBD1. Germline V gene data show CDR1 as ENHRY and CDR2 as SYGVKD. The CDR3 runs 14 residues. J gave up 5 bases and V 4 bases, and 1 base lay outside the gene matches. Here the CDR3 DNA reads TGTGCCATCAGTGGGGGACAGGGGGATCAGCCCCAGCATTTT. Translating gives CAISGGQGDQPQHF.

This clone came up once. The chain couples TRBV18 to TRBJ1-1; D perhaps matches TRBD1 (6 bases). Per germline, CDR1 KGHSH and CDR2 LQKENI. The CDR3 runs to 13 residues. V was clipped by 8 bases and J by 3 bases, with 13 bases between them. CDR3 bases: TGTGCCAGCCAACAGGGTAGGGACACTGAAGCTTTCTTT. It specifies CASQQGRDTEAFF.

The chain employs TRBV5-1 and TRBJ1-1; D is unresolved. Between the trimmed V and J ends, which lost 1 base and 4 bases, there was a span of 8 bases. Germline assignment: CDR1 SGHRS and CDR2 YFSETQ. The CDR3 loop spans 13 amino acids. In DNA, the CDR3 is TGCGCCAGCAGCTTGAATACAGTCACTGAAGCTTTCTTT. It codes for CASSLNTVTEAFF.

V gene TRBV18 combines with J gene TRBJ1-2; D not resolved. V was trimmed by 5 bases and J by 8 bases, leaving 21 bases between them. The CDR3 runs to 15 residues. The germline V gene encodes CDR1 KGHSH and CDR2 LQKENI. The CDR3 DNA follows: TGTGCCAGCTCAACAGCCTTCCCTGAGTTAGAGGGCTACACCTTC. Translated: CASSTAFPELEGYTF.

The sample holds one count of this clone. The chain links TRBV3-1 (or the pseudogene TRBV3-2) to TRBJ1-1; the D is unclear. Germline values: CDR1 LGHDT, CDR2 YNNKEL (reference sequence). CDR3 length equals 13 residues. V shed 3 bases and J shed 7 bases, with 12 bases lying between them. CDR3 sequence reads: CASSQPSRSEAFF. Written as DNA, the CDR3 is TGTGCCAGCAGCCAGCCTAGTAGGAGTGAAGCTTTCTTT.

The chain is built from TRBV2 and TRBJ2-5; D remains ambiguous. V was pared by 4 bases and J by 0 bases, with 6 bases between. This CDR3 spans 13 amino acids. Germline values: CDR1 SNHLY, CDR2 FYNNEI. CDR3 amino acids: CASSGGNQETQYF. Here the CDR3 DNA reads TGTGCCAGCAGTGGAGGCAACCAAGAGACCCAGTACTTC.